This is a list of T cell receptor beta chains from one sample in a study of post-analysis software for immune sequencing data. TCRdb passed the PCR reads through MiXCR, listing each CDR3 protein once. In the table there are some 450,000 distinct CDR3 sequences, under 55% of which are singletons. The source material was blood. The receptors come from a girl between 10 and 17 years old with multiple sclerosis. CDR3s include the opening cysteine and the closing phenylalanine or tryptophan. A D gene is named only where the DNA matches it firmly. Expanded clones get a size class; other rows say once, few or many, or leave the size out.

D	J	V	size	DNA	CDR3
TRBD1	TRBJ2-7	TRBV7-9	.	TGTGCCAGCAGCCATGGACAGGGATACGAGCAGTACTTC	CASSHGQGYEQYF
.	TRBJ2-7	TRBV4-1	.	TGCGCCAGCAGCCAAGACGCGGGGTCCGTCTACGAGCAGTACTTC	CASSQDAGSVYEQYF
.	TRBJ2-4	TRBV3-1	.	TGTGCCAGCAGCCAAGATATCGGCCGAAACATTCAGTACTTC	CASSQDIGRNIQYF
TRBD2	TRBJ2-7	TRBV5-1	many	TGCGCCAGCAGCGATGGAGCGGGGGGCTACGAGCAGTACTTC	CASSDGAGGYEQYF
TRBD1	TRBJ1-5	TRBV6-2/TRBV6-3	once	TGTGCCAGCAGTTACCGCGACAGGGGTTATCAGCCCCAGCATTTT	CASSYRDRGYQPQHF
TRBD2	TRBJ2-7	TRBV29-1	few	TGCAGCGTAGGGGGACTAGCGGGCCTCTACGAGCAGTACTTC	CSVGGLAGLYEQYF
.	TRBJ2-1	TRBV28	.	TGTGCCAGCAGACCCGGGACCTACGCCTACAATGAGCAGTTCTTC	CASRPGTYAYNEQFF
.	TRBJ1-2	TRBV5-1	.	TGCGCCAGCAGCTTGAGTACAGAGCCTTTCTATGGCTACACCTTC	CASSLSTEPFYGYTF
.	TRBJ1-5	TRBV20-1	.	TGCAGTGCTAGCACGGGAATCAATCAGCCCCAGCATTTT	CSASTGINQPQHF
TRBD1	TRBJ2-3	TRBV5-1	.	TGCGCCAGCAGCTTGGAAGGGGGCGGGAGCACAGATACGCAGTATTTT	CASSLEGGGSTDTQYF
TRBD2	TRBJ2-3	TRBV6-4	few	TGTGCCAGCAGTCCGACTAGCAGAGGAACAGATACGCAGTATTTT	CASSPTSRGTDTQYF
TRBD1	TRBJ1-2	TRBV4-2	.	TGTGCCAGCAGCCAAGAGGGGACAGCGGCTAACTATGGCTACACCTTC	CASSQEGTAANYGYTF
.	TRBJ2-1	TRBV4-2	.	TGTGCCAGCAGCCAGCTCTATGAGCAGTTCTTC	CASSQLYEQFF
.	TRBJ2-4	TRBV21-1	few	TGTGCCAGCAGCAAAGGGGGACTGGGCAAAAACATTCAGTACTTC	CASSKGGLGKNIQYF
TRBD1	TRBJ2-1	TRBV6-4	few	TGTGCCAGCAGTGCCGACAGGGGGGTAAATGAGCAGTTCTTC	CASSADRGVNEQFF
.	TRBJ2-7	TRBV20-1	.	TGCAGTGCTAGAGCGGACATCCTCTACGAGCAGTACTTC	CSARADILYEQYF
TRBD1	TRBJ1-1	TRBV12-3/TRBV12-4	.	TGTGCCAGCGCCCGGGACAGGGGAGGGACTGAAGCTTTCTTT	CASARDRGGTEAFF
.	TRBJ2-1	TRBV12-3/TRBV12-4	few	TGTGCCAGCAGTTCGATAGTCACCACCCGAAACAATGAGCAGTTCTTC	CASSSIVTTRNNEQFF